The sequence of this TCR beta chain was determined in a study of T cell responses to AZD1222 COVID-19 vaccine. Study-level points and caveats: Donors were largely white British and mainly female; clonal diversity was possibly underestimated. No day 14 peak samples; only post-peak repertoires were characterized. Nearly half of spike-specific TCRs reportedly target unmutated variant regions.

Germline V gene sequence: CDR1 LGHNA, CDR2 YNFKEQ. The ends lost 1 base at V and 0 bases at J; junction bases unmatched: 5. The CDR3 length is 18 residues. Libraries were prepared by immunoSEQ multiplex PCR; TCRdb keeps only in-frame clonotypes and omits some of them. The table records some 75,000 clones, roughly 84% of them present only once. As to this clone: Antigen specificity is unknown.

The specimen was peripheral blood, collected on day 0 of AZD1222 vaccination. V usage is TRBV4-2 and J usage is TRBJ2-6, with 8 bases identical to TRBD1. The receptor was derived from an adult in good health. As DNA, the CDR3 is TGTGCCAGCAGCCAAGCCGGGACAGGAGGCTCTGGGGCCAACGTCCTGACTTTC. Encoded protein: CASSQAGTGGSGANVLTF.